The 31 T cell receptor beta chains below all came from one sample that was sequenced in a study of cytomegalovirus exposure and HLA in healthy donors. PCR amplification relied on 60 Vbeta primers (plus 13 Jbeta primers). This table comes from immunoSEQ multiplex PCR, and its TCRdb copy is limited to in-frame clones, with some not included. The sample has 150,000 to 200,000 clones, about 81% seen once. The sequenced material came from PBMCs. The receptors shown here come from a man in his late teens or twenties in good health and CMV-seronegative.

J is TRBJ1-1 and V is TRBV7-8; 7 bases align to TRBD1. After removal of 5 bases from V and 0 bases from J, the junction contained 3 bases not matched to a gene. There are 14 residues in the CDR3. Per germline, CDR1 SGHVS and CDR2 FQNEAQ. The DNA for the CDR3 is TGTGCCAGCAGCCCAGGGACAGTGAACACTGAAGCTTTCTTT. It encodes CASSPGTVNTEAFF.

The chain carries TRBV19 and TRBJ2-7; possible D gene TRBD1, 6 bases. The CDR3 is 14 amino acids. Trimming stripped 5 bases from V and 7 bases from J, with 18 bases between. Per the germline V gene, CDR1 is LNHDA and CDR2 is SQIVND (reference sequence). The DNA for the CDR3 is TGTGCCAGTAGTCCAGACCTTATAGGGGGAGAGCAGTACTTC. Its protein product is CASSPDLIGGEQYF.

The chain links TRBV5-6 to TRBJ2-5; D is unclear. CDR3 length equals 13 residues. Trimming stripped 6 bases from V and 1 base from J, with 10 bases between. Germline CDR1 SGHDT, CDR2 YYEEEE. CDR3 amino acids: CASIFGSQETQYF. CDR3 coding DNA: TGTGCCAGCATCTTCGGGTCCCAAGAGACCCAGTACTTC.

The chain combines TRBV7-9 with TRBJ2-6, with 9 bases that match TRBD1. V was pared by 4 bases and J by 2 bases, with 3 bases of the junction left unmatched. The CDR3 consists of 16 residues. Germline lookup yields CDR1 SEHNR and CDR2 FQNEAQ (reference sequence). CDR3 sequence: CASSWDREAGANVLTF. CDR3 DNA: TGTGCCAGCAGCTGGGACAGGGAGGCTGGGGCCAACGTCCTGACTTTC.

V is TRBV6-5 and J is TRBJ1-2; no clear D gene. Trimming cost V 6 bases and J 0 bases, with 11 bases left between them. The CDR3 extends over 14 amino acids. From germline, CDR1 is MNHEY and CDR2 SVGAGI. CDR3 sequence (DNA): TGTGCCAGCAGGGCCCCGGGATCTAACTATGGCTACACCTTC. Translation gives CASRAPGSNYGYTF.

The DNA for the CDR3 is TGTGCCAGCTCACCAGCGGGAGGGAACTACGAGCAGTACTTC. Translating it yields CASSPAGGNYEQYF. The chain carries TRBV18 and TRBJ2-7, with 9 nucleotides matching TRBD2. J was trimmed by 3 bases and V by 2 bases; bases with no gene match: 2. CDR1 is KGHSH, CDR2 LQKENI, per germline. This CDR3 contains 14 residues. The whole variable domain, remainder taken from reference TRBV18 and TRBJ2-7, is NAGVMQNPRHLVRRRGQEARLRCSPMKGHSHVYWYRQLPEEGLKFMVYLQKENIIDESGMPKERFSAEFPKEGPSILRIQQVVRGDSAAYFCASSPAGGNYEQYFGPGTRLTVT.

The J gene is TRBJ1-4, the V gene TRBV11-2; D perhaps matches TRBD1 (6 bases). CDR1 and CDR2 (germline): SGHAT, FQNNGV. Trimming removed 0 bases from V and 3 bases from J, with 8 bases in between. This CDR3 region has 15 residues. As DNA, the CDR3 is TGTGCCAGCAGCTTAGAGGGGGCGGCTAATGAAAAACTGTTTTTT. Amino acids: CASSLEGAANEKLFF.

The rearrangement links TRBV9 to TRBJ1-5, with TRBD1 matching over 9 bases. Germline V CDR1 and CDR2: SGDLS, YYNGEE. The length of the CDR3 is 15 residues. Losses at the gene ends were 3 bases for V and 6 bases for J; bases not matched to a gene: 7. CDR3 in DNA: TGTGCCAGCAGCGCAGGGACAGGGTTTGGTCAGCCCCAGCATTTT. Protein product: CASSAGTGFGQPQHF.

Regarding this clone: The identical CDR3 is also encoded by other nucleotide sequences in the sample. The rearrangement joins TRBV5-1 to TRBJ1-4, with D possibly matching TRBD1 (6 bases). Germline V gene sequence: CDR1 SGHRS, CDR2 YFSETQ. The length of the CDR3 is 14 residues. V lost 4 bases and J 4 bases, leaving 11 bases between the germline ends. CDR3 protein: CASSLGQLNEKLFF. The DNA of the CDR3 is TGCGCCAGCAGCCTTGGACAGCTTAATGAAAAACTGTTTTTT.

The genes are TRBV15 and TRBJ2-7; weak D call: TRBD1 (6 bases). V was clipped by 5 bases and J by 4 bases, with 12 bases between them. Per the germline V gene, CDR1 is LNHNV and CDR2 is YYDKDF (reference sequence). The CDR3 spans 13 residues. The CDR3: CATSHSQGYEQYF. The CDR3 DNA is TGTGCCACCAGCCACTCACAGGGTTACGAGCAGTACTTC.

This chain links TRBV4-3 with TRBJ2-5; a weak D match, TRBD2 (5 bases). Trimming cost V 0 bases and J 5 bases, with 13 bases left between them. Germline lookup yields CDR1 LGHNA and CDR2 YSLEER. There are 15 residues in the CDR3. CDR3 sequence (DNA): TGCGCCAGCAGCCAAGATTCCCCCCCGGGGGAGACCCAGTACTTC. It is translated as CASSQDSPPGETQYF.

V gene TRBV9 combines with J gene TRBJ2-3; 9 bases fit TRBD1. The V and J ends lost 0 bases and 2 bases, in that order; junction bases with no gene match: 10. Germline CDR1 SGDLS, CDR2 YYNGEE. This CDR3 contains 18 residues. The CDR3 nucleotides are TGTGCCAGCAGCGTAGCTACAACGACAGGGGGTAACACAGATACGCAGTATTTT. Translation: CASSVATTTGGNTDTQYF.

The gene calls are TRBV5-1 and TRBJ2-6; 8 positions agree with TRBD1. The CDR3 sequence is 17 residues long. V shed 2 bases and J 4 bases; nucleotides not matched to a gene: 8. The germline gives CDR1 SGHRS, CDR2 YFSETQ. The CDR3: CASSFSSGGLGANVLTF. The DNA of the CDR3 is TGCGCCAGCAGCTTCTCGTCAGGGGGCTTAGGGGCCAACGTCCTGACTTTC.

The rearrangement uses TRBV28 and TRBJ2-2; 10 bases fit TRBD2. CDR1 is MDHEN and CDR2 is SYDVKM in the germline V gene. Losses at the gene ends were 7 bases for V and 8 bases for J; bases not matched to a gene: 13. The CDR3 extends over 16 amino acids. The CDR3 coding sequence is TGTGCCAGCACCCTGGGGCTAGCGGGAGTGTCAGGGGAGCTGTTTTTT. This gives the protein CASTLGLAGVSGELFF.

This clone was counted only a few times. The chain employs TRBV19 and TRBJ1-2, with D possibly being TRBD1 (5 bases). The V end lost 7 bases, the J end lost 9 bases, and 12 bases lay between the germline ends. The germline V gene encodes CDR1 LNHDA and CDR2 SQIVND (reference sequence). CDR3 length equals 11 residues. DNA for the CDR3: TGTGCCAGTATCCAGGGAATGCGCTACACCTTC. Translating gives CASIQGMRYTF.

The CDR3 region has the DNA TGTGCCACCAGCAGAGATCGCAGGCTGAACACTGAAGCTTTCTTT. Translation: CATSRDRRLNTEAFF. This chain joins TRBV15 and TRBJ1-1; D unresolved. Germline assignment: CDR1 LNHNV and CDR2 YYDKDF (reference sequence). Trimming stripped 0 bases from V and 0 bases from J, with 8 bases between. The CDR3 is 15 residues long. The full variable domain, its missing parts supplied by reference TRBV15 and TRBJ1-1, is DAMVIQNPRYQVTQFGKPVTLSCSQTLNHNVMYWYQQKSSQAPKLLFHYYDKDFNNEADTPDNFQSRRPNTSFCFLDIRSPGLGDTAMYLCATSRDRRLNTEAFFGQGTRLTVV.

J is TRBJ1-1 and V is TRBV5-8; D remains unclear. Germline CDR1 is SGHTS and CDR2 is YDEGEE. This CDR3 region has 13 residues. Trimming left V 2 bases short and J 9 bases short, with 14 bases between. This CDR3 is CASSFERKSKAFF. CDR3 bases: TGTGCCAGCAGCTTCGAGAGGAAATCTAAAGCTTTCTTT.

The rearrangement links TRBV28 to TRBJ2-7; 9 bases agree with TRBD1. CDR1 and CDR2 from the germline V gene are MDHEN and SYDVKM. The CDR3 has 14 residues. Trimming took 5 bases from V and 2 from J; bases not matched to a gene: 4. The CDR3 bases are TGTGCCAGCAGTACGACAGGGGGAACCTACGAGCAGTACTTC. As protein: CASSTTGGTYEQYF.

The CDR3 sequence is CSARPGTHYGTEAFF. CDR3 nucleotide sequence: TGCAGCGCCAGGCCCGGGACACATTACGGCACTGAAGCTTTCTTT. The chain is built from TRBV29-1 and TRBJ1-1, with D perhaps TRBD1 (6 bases). The CDR3 contains 15 residues. CDR1 is SQVTM and CDR2 is ANQGSEA in the germline V gene. With 7 bases removed from V and 4 bases from J, the gap between germline ends came to 22 bases.

The genes are TRBV7-9 and TRBJ2-7; 10 positions agree with TRBD2. The germline CDR1 and CDR2 sequences are SEHNR and FQNEAQ (reference sequence). Trimming took 6 bases from V and 5 from J; bases not matched to a gene: 13. This CDR3 contains 16 residues. CDR3 nucleotide sequence: TGTGCCAGCAGACCTAGACTAGCGGGTTCATGGAACGAGCAGTACTTC. Its translation is CASRPRLAGSWNEQYF.

J is TRBJ2-1 and V is TRBV7-3; maybe TRBD2 (5 bases). Germline V lookup: CDR1 SGHTA, CDR2 FQGTGA. The ends were cut back, 3 bases at V and 2 bases at J, with 20 bases in the middle. The CDR3 loop spans 18 amino acids. CDR3 nucleotides: TGTGCCAGCAGCTTCCTCGGGGTGCCAGGTGTGCCCTACAATGAGCAGTTCTTC. Translated: CASSFLGVPGVPYNEQFF. The full variable domain, in which reference TRBV7-3 and TRBJ2-1 provide the parts outside the CDR3, is GAGVSQTPSNKVTEKGKYVELRCDPISGHTALYWYRQSLGQGPEFLIYFQGTGAADDSGLPNDRFFAVRPEGSVSTLKIQRTERGDSAVYLCASSFLGVPGVPYNEQFFGPGTRLTVL.

In its sample, this clone was seen once. The gene calls are TRBV10-3 and TRBJ2-3; D may be TRBD2 (7 bases). Per germline, CDR1 ENHRY and CDR2 SYGVKD. The CDR3 loop spans 18 amino acids. The V gene lost 4 bases and the J gene lost 6 bases, with 26 bases spanning the gap. CDR3 protein: CAISGGGGGPGTMDTQYF. The CDR3 DNA sequence: TGTGCCATCAGTGGAGGGGGGGGAGGACCAGGTACCATGGATACGCAGTATTTT.

The chain employs TRBV28 and TRBJ2-7, with 7 nucleotides matching TRBD1. After removal of 5 bases from V and 6 bases from J, the junction contained 1 base not matched to a gene. Per germline, CDR1 MDHEN and CDR2 SYDVKM. There are 11 residues in the CDR3. The CDR3 loop is CASSTGAEQYF. Here the CDR3 DNA reads TGTGCCAGCAGTACAGGGGCCGAGCAGTACTTC.

V and J are TRBV13 and TRBJ2-7; TRBD1 might be the D (5 bases). This CDR3 spans 16 amino acids. Germline lookup yields CDR1 PRHDT and CDR2 FYEKMQ (reference sequence). V shed 0 bases and J shed 7 bases, with 19 bases lying between them. In nucleotides, the CDR3 is TGTGCCAGCAGCTTAGGAGGGGCAGGAAGGTCTTGGGAGCAGTACTTC. Protein product: CASSLGGAGRSWEQYF.

This chain links TRBV11-1 with TRBJ2-3, with 12 bases matching TRBD2. The V gene end was trimmed by 5 bases and the J gene end by 2 bases; junction bases not matched to a gene: 5. This CDR3 has 16 amino acids. Germline V gene lookup returns CDR1 SGHAT and CDR2 FQDESV (reference sequence). The CDR3 nucleotides are TGTGCCAGCAGCGCGCGACTAGCGGGAGACACAGATACGCAGTATTTT. Its protein is CASSARLAGDTDTQYF.

This clone occurred a few times. The chain recombines TRBV6-6 with TRBJ2-3, with D possibly TRBD2 on 7 matching bases. Germline CDR1 and CDR2: MNHNY and SVGAGI (reference sequence). V lost 2 bases to trimming and J lost 4 bases, with 16 bases between them. CDR3 size: 16 residues. The CDR3 nucleotides are TGTGCCAGCAGTTACAGAGGCAGGGGAGGGTCAGATACGCAGTATTTT. The encoded protein is CASSYRGRGGSDTQYF.

The chain couples TRBV30 to TRBJ2-7; weak D call: TRBD2 (5 bases). The CDR3 consists of 12 residues. The V gene's germline CDR1 is GTSNPN and CDR2 SVGIG (reference sequence). V lost 0 bases to trimming and J lost 7 bases, with 10 bases between them. The chain's CDR3 is CAWSVQRVEQYF. The CDR3 nucleotides read TGTGCCTGGAGTGTACAGAGGGTTGAGCAGTACTTC.

The J gene is TRBJ2-5, the V gene TRBV13; 7 bases fit TRBD2. Germline V CDR1 and CDR2: PRHDT, FYEKMQ (reference sequence). The CDR3 runs to 12 residues. With V trimmed by 5 bases and J by 7 bases, 4 bases remained unmatched. The chain's CDR3 is CASSPPGGTQYF. CDR3 nucleotide sequence: TGTGCCAGCAGCCCCCCGGGGGGGACCCAGTACTTC. The variable domain in full, completed from reference TRBV13 and TRBJ2-5, reads AAGVIQSPRHLIKEKRETATLKCYPIPRHDTVYWYQQGPGQDPQFLISFYEKMQSDKGSIPDRFSAQQFSDYHSELNMSSLELGDSALYFCASSPPGGTQYFGPGTRLLVL.

This chain links TRBV9 with TRBJ2-2; 7 positions agree with TRBD2. CDR1 is SGDLS and CDR2 is YYNGEE in the germline V gene. This CDR3 region has 16 residues. Trimming cost V 0 bases and J 6 bases; bases outside gene matches: 8. The CDR3 region is CASSVASGLEAGELFF. The CDR3 bases are TGTGCCAGCAGCGTAGCTTCAGGACTAGAGGCCGGGGAGCTGTTTTTT. Full variable domain (outside the CDR3, taken from reference TRBV9 and TRBJ2-2): DSGVTQTPKHLITATGQRVTLRCSPRSGDLSVYWYQQSLDQGLQFLIQYYNGEERAKGNILERFSAQQFPDLHSELNLSSLELGDSALYFCASSVASGLEAGELFFGEGSRLTVL.

The CDR3 loop reads CASSFLGTGTNQPQHF. CDR3 nucleotides: TGTGCCAGCAGTTTTCTCGGGACAGGGACTAATCAGCCCCAGCATTTT. The chain carries TRBV28 and TRBJ1-5; TRBD1 aligns across 9 bases. J lost 4 bases, V lost 3 bases, and 7 bases had no gene match. Germline V gives CDR1 MDHEN, CDR2 SYDVKM. The length of the CDR3 is 16 residues.

The chain has TRBV2 and TRBJ2-1; TRBD2 aligns across 10 bases. This CDR3 spans 14 amino acids. V shed 6 bases and J 8 bases; nucleotides not matched to a gene: 7. CDR1 and CDR2 (germline): SNHLY, FYNNEI. The CDR3 sequence: CASRLAGVVDEQFF. The CDR3 DNA is TGTGCCAGCAGGCTAGCGGGAGTGGTAGATGAGCAGTTCTTC.